The clone carrying this T cell receptor beta chain appeared a few times. Its antigen is currently unknown. There are 11 residues in the CDR3. CDR1 and CDR2 (germline): DFQATT, SNEGSKA (reference sequence). The V gene end was trimmed by 6 bases and the J gene end by 8 bases; junction bases not matched to a gene: 4. The record originates from a study of cytomegalovirus exposure and HLA in healthy donors. Turning to the study itself: Earlier sequencing of 150 million to 200 million T cells yielded 95 million to 120 million unique TCR beta sequences. Early released data had approximately 86 million unique TCRs, all coming from HLA-typed donors.

Amplification used 60 Vbeta primers and 13 Jbeta primers. TCRdb keeps only in-frame clones here, not all; method: immunoSEQ multiplex PCR. This sample has around 30,000 clones, with 85% to 90% found just once. General study points: Later on, a genetic analysis was performed. It linked a missense variant in DCLRE1C with V- and J-gene trimming of TCR beta.

Sequences were obtained from PBMCs. The clonotype was recovered from a boy aged 5-17 years in good health and CMV-seronegative. V and J are TRBV20-1 and TRBJ1-2, with 9 bases that match TRBD1. As DNA, the CDR3 is TGCAGTGCCGGGACAGGGACCGGCTACACCTTC. Protein sequence: CSAGTGTGYTF.